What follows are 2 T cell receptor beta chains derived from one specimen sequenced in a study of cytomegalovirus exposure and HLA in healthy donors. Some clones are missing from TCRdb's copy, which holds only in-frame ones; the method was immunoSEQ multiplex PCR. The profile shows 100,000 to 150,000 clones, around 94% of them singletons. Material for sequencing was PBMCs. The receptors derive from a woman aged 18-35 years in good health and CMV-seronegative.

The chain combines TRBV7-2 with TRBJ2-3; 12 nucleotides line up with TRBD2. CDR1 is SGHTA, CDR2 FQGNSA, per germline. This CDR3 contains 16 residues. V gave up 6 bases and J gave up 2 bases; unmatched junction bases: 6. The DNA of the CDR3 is TGTGCCAGCAGTTCTGGACTAGCGGGACCCACAGATACGCAGTATTTT. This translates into CASSSGLAGPTDTQYF.

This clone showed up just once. This CDR3 is CASSTTSGSSYEQYF. CDR3 in DNA: TGTGCCAGCAGCACAACTAGCGGGAGTTCCTACGAGCAGTACTTC. The V call is TRBV7-2, the J call TRBJ2-7; 11 nucleotides align to TRBD2. Germline trimming cut 5 bases from V and 1 base from J; bases unmatched to any gene: 4. Germline values: CDR1 SGHTA, CDR2 FQGNSA. This CDR3 comprises 15 residues.